This TCR beta chain was documented in a study of cytomegalovirus exposure and HLA in healthy donors. Concerning this clone: Its antigen is undetermined.

Deletions cut 2 bases from V and 11 bases from J, with 16 bases between. Germline CDR1 and CDR2: KGHSH and LQKENI. The CDR3 runs to 14 residues. Overall study findings and caveats: Association of a missense DCLRE1C variant with TCR beta V- and J-gene trimming was reported in a later analysis. Later on, analysis showed that most CMV-associated TCR beta chains appeared to be HLA-restricted.

Both 60 Vbeta primers and 13 Jbeta primers went into the PCR. Data came from immunoSEQ multiplex PCR; TCRdb stores just in-frame clones and leaves some out. Among around 93,000 clones listed, roughly 60% were seen once. This clonotype was obtained from a boy aged 10-17 years in good health and CMV-seropositive. Sequenced material: PBMCs. The chain carries TRBV18 and TRBJ1-5; D may be TRBD1 (5 bases). This chain's CDR3 is CASSPGTDQRAQHF. The DNA for the CDR3 is TGTGCCAGCTCACCAGGGACGGATCAGCGGGCCCAGCATTTT.